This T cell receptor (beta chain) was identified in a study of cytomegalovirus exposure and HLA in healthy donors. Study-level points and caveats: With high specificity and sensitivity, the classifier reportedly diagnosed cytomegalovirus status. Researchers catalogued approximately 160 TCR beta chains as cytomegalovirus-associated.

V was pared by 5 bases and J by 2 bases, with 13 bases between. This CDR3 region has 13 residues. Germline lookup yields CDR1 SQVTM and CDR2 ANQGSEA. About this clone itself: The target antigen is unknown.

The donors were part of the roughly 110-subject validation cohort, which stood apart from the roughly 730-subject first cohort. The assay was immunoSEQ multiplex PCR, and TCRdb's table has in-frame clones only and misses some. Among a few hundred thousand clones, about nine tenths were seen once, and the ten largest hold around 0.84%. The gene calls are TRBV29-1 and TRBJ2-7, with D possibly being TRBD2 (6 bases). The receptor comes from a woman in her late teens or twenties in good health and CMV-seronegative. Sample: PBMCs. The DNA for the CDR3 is TGCAGCGTTCTAGGGACTGCTGCCTACGAGCAGTACTTC. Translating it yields CSVLGTAAYEQYF.